This TCR beta chain came from a study of Ad26.COV2.S vaccination and SARS-CoV-2 variants. Study-wide background: Vaccine-arm donor from the placebo-controlled COV1001 Ad26.COV2.S trial. Recipients of Ad26.COV2.S got it intramuscularly, once or twice 56 days apart.

Treatment indicated: about 20 received Ad26.COV2.S at low or high dose, single or two shots; 5 received placebo; per-sample allocation not given. Collection of the samples took place on day 63 after the first injection of vaccine or placebo. Study conclusions and caveats: Considerable breadth of spike-specific CD8+ and CD4+ T cell responses has reportedly been documented following vaccination.

The table came from immunoSEQ multiplex PCR; TCRdb's copy has only in-frame clones and leaves some out. The repertoire has hundreds of thousands of clones, roughly nine tenths of them found once; the top ten carry approximately 1.5%. A word on this clone: Its target is not known.

Trimming cost V 7 bases and J 4 bases, with 14 bases left between them. The CDR3 has 13 residues. CDR1 and CDR2 (germline): MNHEY, SVGAGI. The source of this sequence is a person between 18 and 65 years old who received the Ad26.COV2.S COVID-19 vaccine or a placebo. The chain employs TRBV6-5 and TRBJ2-7; D is perhaps TRBD2 (5 bases). The sequencing here drew on peripheral blood, taken in a trial of Ad26.COV2.S vaccine versus placebo. The CDR3 here is CASTTGTIYEQYF. As DNA, the CDR3 is TGTGCCAGCACCACGGGAACGATTTACGAGCAGTACTTC.